A single sample gave rise to the 22 T cell receptor beta chains below, sequenced in a study of glioma-infiltrating T cells after dendritic cell vaccination. Sequenced by immunoSEQ multiplex PCR; TCRdb stores in-frame clones only, minus some. The sample consists of roughly 38,000 clones, approximately 84% of them appearing once. Sequencing used blood, obtained before dendritic cell vaccination. The origin of the receptors is a human donor with glioblastoma.

The J gene is TRBJ1-2, the V gene TRBV19; TRBD1 matches at 9 bases. J gave up 8 bases and V 1 base, and 5 bases lay outside the gene matches. The CDR3 runs to 14 residues. The germline gives CDR1 LNHDA, CDR2 SQIVND (reference sequence). CDR3 nucleotide sequence: TGTGCCAGTAGTATAGGTCGGACAGGGGACGGCTACACCTTC. This translates into CASSIGRTGDGYTF.

The chain has TRBV5-1 and TRBJ2-7, with unresolved D. The CDR3 totals 11 residues. With 4 bases removed from V and 5 bases from J, the gap between germline ends came to 7 bases. Germline CDR1 is SGHRS and CDR2 is YFSETQ. The CDR3 bases are TGCGCCAGCAGCGCACAAAACGAGCAGTACTTC. As protein: CASSAQNEQYF.

The chain couples TRBV14 to TRBJ1-1; TRBD1 is a possible D gene (5 bases). Trimming stripped 2 bases from V and 8 bases from J, with 12 bases between. CDR3 size: 13 residues. Germline CDR1 is SGHDN and CDR2 is FVKESK. CDR3 DNA sequence: TGTGCCAGCAGCCAATGGGGAAGGGGCGAAGCTTTCTTT. Translated: CASSQWGRGEAFF.

The chain recombines TRBV11-1 with TRBJ1-2; D possibly corresponds to TRBD1 (6 bases). Trimming shortened V by 5 bases and J by 8 bases, and 15 bases separated the two germline ends. This CDR3 is 13 amino acids long. Germline lookup yields CDR1 SGHAT and CDR2 FQDESV (reference sequence). In nucleotides, the CDR3 is TGTGCCAGCAGCACACAGGGCTCGGGAGGCTACACCTTC. Amino acid sequence: CASSTQGSGGYTF.

The chain links TRBV25-1 to TRBJ1-2; tentative D call: TRBD1 (5 bases). This CDR3 comprises 16 residues. The V end was cut by 3 bases, the J end by 2 bases, with 16 bases between. Germline V gene lookup returns CDR1 MGHDK and CDR2 SYGVNS. DNA of the CDR3: TGTGCCAGCAGTGAGTTGACAGAAACTCCGAACTATGGCTACACCTTC. This sequence encodes CASSELTETPNYGYTF.

This clone is medium-sized in the sample. The junction departs from the called germline gene at one end, perhaps through a read error. This sequence joins TRBV7-9 and TRBJ2-3, with 11 bases fitting TRBD2. Germline CDR1 and CDR2: SEHNR and FQNEAQ (reference sequence). This CDR3 comprises 14 residues. DNA for the CDR3: TGTGCCAGCAGCTTAGCCCAACTAGCGGGGGATCTTCTTTTT. Protein product: CASSLAQLAGDLLF. Full variable domain (remainder filled in from reference TRBV7-9 and TRBJ2-3): DTGVSQNPRHKITKRGQNVTFRCDPISEHNRLYWYRQTLGQGPEFLTYFQNEAQLEKSRLLSDRFSAERPKGSFSTLEIQRTEQGDSAMYLCASSLAQLAGDLLFGPGTRLTVL.

In its sample, this clone ranks as medium-sized (0.01 to 0.1%). The chain carries TRBV2 and TRBJ1-6, with TRBD1 identical over 7 bases. The trim removed 5 bases at V and 8 bases at J, leaving 6 bases unmatched. Germline CDR1 SNHLY, CDR2 FYNNEI. This CDR3 has 14 amino acids. As DNA, the CDR3 is TGTGCCAGCAGTCTGGGACAGAAAGATTCACCCCTCCACTTT. This encodes CASSLGQKDSPLHF.

V is TRBV28 and J is TRBJ2-7, with 8 bases that match TRBD1. The CDR3 consists of 14 residues. The V gene's germline CDR1 is MDHEN and CDR2 SYDVKM. V trimming: 4 bases; J trimming: 3 bases; junction bases outside the gene matches: 5. In DNA form, the CDR3 reads TGTGCCAGCAGTTACGGGACAGGCTACTACGAGCAGTACTTC. Amino acid sequence: CASSYGTGYYEQYF.

The chain has TRBV9 and TRBJ2-7; 8 bases are shared with TRBD2. CDR1 is SGDLS, CDR2 YYNGEE, per germline. This CDR3 is built from 17 residues. The J segment lost 0 bases and the V segment lost 4 bases, leaving 12 bases of the junction unmatched. In DNA, the CDR3 is TGTGCCAGCAGCCCCCGGGGTAGCGGGGTTCTCTCCTACGAGCAGTACTTC. This encodes CASSPRGSGVLSYEQYF.

In this sample, this clone turned up a few times. The chain has TRBV19 and TRBJ1-1; the D gene is possibly TRBD1 (6 bases). CDR3 size: 14 residues. V was pared by 9 bases and J by 5 bases, with 19 bases between. CDR1 and CDR2 (germline): LNHDA, SQIVND (reference sequence). CDR3 in amino acids: CASTRDNVGTEAFF. In DNA form, the CDR3 reads TGTGCCAGCACGAGGGACAATGTGGGGACTGAAGCTTTCTTT. The full variable domain, rest sourced from reference TRBV19 and TRBJ1-1, is DGGITQSPKYLFRKEGQNVTLSCEQNLNHDAMYWYRQDPGQGLRLIYYSQIVNDFQKGDIAEGYSVSREKKESFPLTVTSAQKNPTAFYLCASTRDNVGTEAFFGQGTRLTVV.

This chain links TRBV28 with TRBJ2-7, with 8 bases lining up with TRBD1. Germline V CDR1 and CDR2: MDHEN, SYDVKM. There are 15 residues in the CDR3. V gave up 6 bases and J gave up 3 bases; unmatched junction bases: 10. As DNA, the CDR3 is TGTGCCAGCAGCCCCGGGACAGGTTTGGACTACGAGCAGTACTTC. Its translation is CASSPGTGLDYEQYF.

This clone was seen only a few times. The V call is TRBV7-2, the J call TRBJ1-1; weak D call: TRBD1 (6 bases). Germline-derived CDR1 and CDR2 are SGHTA and FQGNSA. CDR3 size: 15 residues. Trimming left V 5 bases short and J 5 bases short, with 18 bases between. Here the CDR3 reads CASSQDWGLGTEAFF. The CDR3 nucleotides are TGTGCCAGCAGCCAAGATTGGGGGCTGGGGACTGAAGCTTTCTTT.

The chain employs TRBV6-5 and TRBJ2-3; D may be TRBD2 (5 bases). The V gene lost 6 bases and the J gene lost 3 bases, with 7 bases spanning the gap. CDR3 length equals 12 residues. Germline V CDR1 and CDR2: MNHEY, SVGAGI. CDR3 coding DNA: TGTGCCAGCAGCCCGGGAACAGATACGCAGTATTTT. The encoded protein is CASSPGTDTQYF.

The gene calls are TRBV30 and TRBJ1-3; 9 bases are shared with TRBD1. This CDR3 region has 15 residues. V lost 5 bases and J lost 4; bases outside the gene matches: 9. The V gene's germline CDR1 is GTSNPN and CDR2 SVGIG (reference sequence). The CDR3 spells CAWFTSGTGGNTIYF. DNA of the CDR3: TGTGCCTGGTTTACCTCCGGGACAGGGGGAAACACCATATATTTT. The full variable domain, with the rest looked up from reference TRBV30 and TRBJ1-3, is SQTIHQWPATLVQPVGSPLSLECTVEGTSNPNLYWYRQAAGRGLQLLFYSVGIGQISSEVPQNLSASRPQDRQFILSSKKLLLSDSGFYLCAWFTSGTGGNTIYFGEGSWLTVV.

The CDR3 here is CASSGGLAAIPNEQFF. In DNA form, the CDR3 reads TGTGCCAGCAGCGGCGGACTAGCGGCAATACCCAATGAGCAGTTCTTC. The rearrangement links TRBV9 to TRBJ2-1; 10 positions match TRBD2. CDR1 and CDR2 (germline): SGDLS, YYNGEE. J lost 6 bases, V lost 3 bases, and 9 bases had no gene match. This CDR3 has 16 amino acids.

The chain uses TRBV7-9 and TRBJ1-1; D remains unclear. The CDR3 length is 12 residues. The germline gives CDR1 SEHNR, CDR2 FQNEAQ (reference sequence). V gave up 5 bases and J gave up 0 bases, with 4 bases separating them. The chain's CDR3 is CASSPVNTEAFF. The CDR3 DNA is TGTGCCAGCAGCCCCGTGAACACTGAAGCTTTCTTT.

This rearrangement joins TRBV2 to TRBJ2-5; 7 bases are a match to TRBD2. The CDR3 runs to 13 residues. J lost 5 bases, V lost 6 bases, and 6 bases had no gene match. CDR1 SNHLY and CDR2 FYNNEI come from the germline V gene. The CDR3 bases are TGTGCCAGCAGCCGGGGGGACGGGGAGACCCAGTACTTC. Translating it yields CASSRGDGETQYF.

V and J are TRBV4-3 and TRBJ2-1; TRBD1 agrees at 7 bases. The CDR3 has 16 amino acids. V was pared by 3 bases and J by 6 bases, with 11 bases of the junction left unmatched. The germline gives CDR1 LGHNA, CDR2 YSLEER. The CDR3 loop is CASSHPDRVGFNEQFF. In nucleotides, the CDR3 is TGCGCCAGCAGCCATCCCGACAGGGTAGGTTTCAATGAGCAGTTCTTC.

The chain carries TRBV11-3 and TRBJ2-2; no definite D call. The V gene's germline CDR1 is SGHNT and CDR2 YENEEA. There are 13 residues in the CDR3. V was trimmed by 3 bases and J by 5 bases, leaving 7 bases between them. This chain's CDR3 is CASSFEETGELFF. The CDR3 bases are TGTGCCAGCAGCTTCGAGGAAACCGGGGAGCTGTTTTTT.

The chain joins TRBV15 to TRBJ2-3; TRBD2 matches 8 bases. The junction had 7 bases not matched to a gene; V was cut back by 1 base and J by 4 bases. The V gene's germline CDR1 is LNHNV and CDR2 YYDKDF (reference sequence). The CDR3 is 16 residues long. The CDR3 here is CATSRVRGGPPDTQYF. Here the CDR3 DNA reads TGTGCCACCAGCAGAGTACGGGGGGGCCCCCCAGATACGCAGTATTTT.

V is TRBV9 and J is TRBJ2-7; D may be TRBD1 (5 bases). Germline lookup yields CDR1 SGDLS and CDR2 YYNGEE. The ends were cut back, 2 bases at V and 2 bases at J, with 11 bases in the middle. The CDR3 totals 14 residues. The CDR3 coding sequence is TGTGCCAGCAGCGTGACAGATATTCCCTACGAGCAGTACTTC. Encoded protein: CASSVTDIPYEQYF.

The chain recombines TRBV19 with TRBJ2-3; D might be TRBD2 (7 bases). Germline V gene lookup returns CDR1 LNHDA and CDR2 SQIVND (reference sequence). The V gene lost 3 bases and the J gene lost 3 bases, with 13 bases spanning the gap. This CDR3 spans 15 amino acids. The CDR3 nucleotides read TGTGCCAGTAGTATTGCGGGGGCGGGGACAGATACGCAGTATTTT. As protein: CASSIAGAGTDTQYF. Filled out from reference TRBV19 and TRBJ2-3, the complete variable domain reads DGGITQSPKYLFRKEGQNVTLSCEQNLNHDAMYWYRQDPGQGLRLIYYSQIVNDFQKGDIAEGYSVSREKKESFPLTVTSAQKNPTAFYLCASSIAGAGTDTQYFGPGTRLTVL.